The next 2 T cell receptor beta chains were all read from a single sample in a study of shared clonotypes between healthy human individuals. TCRdb's copy holds only in-frame clones and misses some; the assay was immunoSEQ multiplex PCR. The sample yields more than 400,000 clones, 90% to 97% seen once. Sequencing was done on a sample of naive CD4+ T cells sorted from blood. The subset: CD45RA+ positively selected. The receptors derive from a woman aged 30 to 39 in good health.

This rearrangement joins TRBV11-2 to TRBJ1-5, with D tentatively TRBD1 (5 bases). Per germline, CDR1 SGHAT and CDR2 FQNNGV. V was cut by 3 bases and J by 6 bases, with 9 bases left in between. The CDR3 runs 13 residues. CDR3 in DNA: TGTGCCAGCAGCTTGACAGCACCTCAGCCCCAGCATTTT. It is translated as CASSLTAPQPQHF.

The chain is built from TRBV7-8 and TRBJ2-2; D gene uncertain. The CDR3 is 15 residues long. The V gene's germline CDR1 is SGHVS and CDR2 FQNEAQ. V was clipped by 2 bases and J by 6 bases, with 13 bases between them. The CDR3 nucleotides read TGTGCCAGCAGCTTACTTCTCAACCGGGCCGGGGAGCTGTTTTTT. This sequence encodes CASSLLLNRAGELFF.